The entry below gives a single TCR beta chain sequence along with its context. The antigen remains undetermined. This sample was taken from a study of T cell responses to AZD1222 COVID-19 vaccine. The protocol was immunoSEQ multiplex PCR, while the TCRdb copy is restricted to in-frame clones and leaves out a portion. The repertoire holds 150,000 or so clones, with around 94% as singletons. Study findings and constraints: Only 5 or 6 individuals given AZD1222 were seropositive at baseline.

Trimming stripped 3 bases from V and 2 bases from J, with 8 bases between. The CDR3 has 13 residues. CDR1 is SGHAT and CDR2 is FQNNGV in the germline V gene. The TCR comes from an adult in good health. This sequence joins TRBV11-2 and TRBJ2-7, with TRBD2 as a possible D gene (6 bases). The starting material was peripheral blood, obtained on day 0 of AZD1222 vaccination. The CDR3 is CASSFREAYEQYF. CDR3 bases: TGTGCCAGCAGCTTCAGGGAGGCCTACGAGCAGTACTTC.